The clone carrying this T cell receptor beta chain occurred many times. Its matching antigen is unknown. These data originate in a study of T-cell memory formation after mild COVID-19. Turning to the study itself: TCR clusters were mostly donor specific. Study-wide findings and caveats: Day 15 to 85 contracting clones showed balanced CD4/CD8; day 15 to 37 expanders favored CD4+. The SARS-CoV-2 specificity of second-wave clones reaching peak at day 37 remained unverified.

Each CDR3 protein gets one entry after TCRdb re-called the 5' RACE reads with MiXCR. The table has around 110,000 distinct CDR3 sequences, about 18% seen once. Losses at the gene ends were 7 bases for V and 9 bases for J; bases not matched to a gene: 11. This CDR3 has 13 amino acids. Germline V gene sequence: CDR1 SQVTM, CDR2 ANQGSEA. This chain links TRBV29-1 with TRBJ2-1, with TRBD1 matching 8 bases. Sample: PBMCs or a T cell subset sorted from them (not recorded which). This receptor was taken from an adult woman who had mild COVID-19 (a few samples of this study predate the infection). Cell type and time point are not known. The CDR3 bases are TGCAGCGCTTCGGACAGGGAAGCCAGTGAGCAGTTCTTC. Protein: CSASDREASEQFF.